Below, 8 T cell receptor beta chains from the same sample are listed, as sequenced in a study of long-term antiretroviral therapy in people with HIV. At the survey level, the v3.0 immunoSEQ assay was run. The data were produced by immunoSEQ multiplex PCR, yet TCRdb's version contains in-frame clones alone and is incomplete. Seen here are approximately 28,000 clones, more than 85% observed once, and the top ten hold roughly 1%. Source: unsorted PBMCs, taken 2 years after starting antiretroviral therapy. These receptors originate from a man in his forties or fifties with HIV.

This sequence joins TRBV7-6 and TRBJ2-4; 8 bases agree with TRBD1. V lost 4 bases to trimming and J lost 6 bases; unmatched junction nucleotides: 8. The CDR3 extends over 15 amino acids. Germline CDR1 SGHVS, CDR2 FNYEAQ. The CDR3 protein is CASSSRDRPPNIQYF. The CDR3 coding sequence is TGTGCCAGCAGCTCACGGGACAGGCCCCCAAACATTCAGTACTTC.

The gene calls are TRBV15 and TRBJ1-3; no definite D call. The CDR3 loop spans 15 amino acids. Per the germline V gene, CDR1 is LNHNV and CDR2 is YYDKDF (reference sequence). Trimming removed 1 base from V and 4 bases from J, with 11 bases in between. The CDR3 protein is CATSRALGSGNTIYF. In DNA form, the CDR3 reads TGTGCCACCAGCAGAGCCCTCGGCTCAGGAAACACCATATATTTT.

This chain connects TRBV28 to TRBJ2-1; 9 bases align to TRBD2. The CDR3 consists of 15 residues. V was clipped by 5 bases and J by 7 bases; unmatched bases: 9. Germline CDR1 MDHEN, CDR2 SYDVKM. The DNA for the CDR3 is TGTGCCAGCAGTCTCGGTGCTAGCGGGGTAAATGAGCAGTTCTTC. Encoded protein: CASSLGASGVNEQFF.

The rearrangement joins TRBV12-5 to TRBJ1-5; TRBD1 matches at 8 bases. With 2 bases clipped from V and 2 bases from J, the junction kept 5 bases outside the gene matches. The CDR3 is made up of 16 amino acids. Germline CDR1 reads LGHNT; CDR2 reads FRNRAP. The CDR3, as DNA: TGTGCTAGTGGTTTGTTCGGGACAGGAGGCAATCAGCCCCAGCATTTT. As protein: CASGLFGTGGNQPQHF.

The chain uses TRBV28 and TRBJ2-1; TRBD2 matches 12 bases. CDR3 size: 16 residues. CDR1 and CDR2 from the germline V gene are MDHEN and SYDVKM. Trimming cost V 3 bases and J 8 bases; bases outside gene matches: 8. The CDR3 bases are TGTGCCAGCAGTTTTCTGTCTAGCGGGAGGGCCCATGAGCAGTTCTTC. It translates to CASSFLSSGRAHEQFF.

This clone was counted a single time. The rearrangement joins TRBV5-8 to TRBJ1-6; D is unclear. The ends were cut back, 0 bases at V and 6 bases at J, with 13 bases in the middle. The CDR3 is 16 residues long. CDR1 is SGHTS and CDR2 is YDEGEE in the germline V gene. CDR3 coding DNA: TGTGCCAGCAGCTTGGTACGCACAGATTTTAATTCACCCCTCCACTTT. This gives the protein CASSLVRTDFNSPLHF.

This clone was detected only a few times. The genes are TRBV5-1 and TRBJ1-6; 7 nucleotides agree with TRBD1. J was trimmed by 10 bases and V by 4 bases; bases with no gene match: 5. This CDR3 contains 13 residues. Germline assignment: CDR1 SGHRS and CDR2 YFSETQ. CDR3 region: CASSVGQSSPLHF. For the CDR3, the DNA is TGCGCCAGCAGCGTGGGACAGTCATCACCCCTCCACTTT.

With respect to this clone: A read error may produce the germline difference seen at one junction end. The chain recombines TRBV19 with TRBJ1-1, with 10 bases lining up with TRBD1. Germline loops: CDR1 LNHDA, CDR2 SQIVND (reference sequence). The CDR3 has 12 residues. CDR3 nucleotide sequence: TGTGCCAGTAGGGGGGGACAGGGGAAATCGATCTTT. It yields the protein CASRGGQGKSIF.